These T cell receptor beta chains were read from a single sample in a study of CD8 T cells in ankylosing spondylitis. TCRdb called the 5' RACE reads again in MiXCR, with one record for every CDR3 protein. The table includes fewer than 450,000 distinct CDR3 sequences, approximately 17% detected once. Sequencing used blood, either unsorted or a sorted T cell fraction (not recorded which). These TCRs come from a male donor with ankylosing spondylitis. CDR3s include the opening cysteine and the closing phenylalanine or tryptophan. A D gene is named only where the DNA matches it firmly. Expanded clones get a size class; other rows say once, few or many, or leave the size out.

V gene: TRBV5-1
clone size: .
J gene: TRBJ2-7
D gene: .
CDR3 protein: CASSLGPTLGGYEQYF
CDR3 DNA: TGCGCCAGCAGCTTGGGGCCAACATTGGGGGGCTACGAGCAGTACTTC

V gene: TRBV27
clone size: many
J gene: TRBJ2-1
D gene: .
CDR3 protein: CASSNLVNEQFF
CDR3 DNA: TGTGCCAGCAGTAACTTAGTAAATGAGCAGTTCTTC

V gene: TRBV4-2
clone size: .
J gene: TRBJ2-5
D gene: TRBD1
CDR3 protein: CASSPRTGGSQETQYF
CDR3 DNA: TGTGCCAGCAGCCCGCGGACAGGGGGGTCTCAAGAGACCCAGTACTTC

V gene: TRBV9
clone size: many
J gene: TRBJ2-1
D gene: TRBD2
CDR3 protein: CASSVGTRGINEQFF
CDR3 DNA: TGTGCCAGCAGCGTCGGGACTAGAGGGATCAATGAGCAGTTCTTC

V gene: TRBV7-9
clone size: .
J gene: TRBJ2-7
D gene: TRBD2
CDR3 protein: CASSPRRTSVHEQYF
CDR3 DNA: TGTGCCAGCAGCCCAAGGAGGACTAGCGTTCACGAGCAGTACTTC

V gene: TRBV7-9
clone size: .
J gene: TRBJ1-4
D gene: .
CDR3 protein: CASSLDSFNEKLFF
CDR3 DNA: TGTGCCAGCAGCCTAGACAGCTTCAATGAAAAACTGTTTTTT

V gene: TRBV27
clone size: once
J gene: TRBJ2-7
D gene: TRBD1
CDR3 protein: CASSSRQGERGQYF
CDR3 DNA: TGTGCCAGCAGTTCGCGACAGGGGGAAAGGGGGCAGTACTTC

V gene: TRBV7-3
clone size: .
J gene: TRBJ2-1
D gene: TRBD2
CDR3 protein: CASQVAGGPGASYNEQFF
CDR3 DNA: TGTGCCAGCCAGGTAGCGGGGGGACCCGGGGCCTCCTACAATGAGCAGTTCTTC

V gene: TRBV11-2
clone size: .
J gene: TRBJ1-2
D gene: TRBD1
CDR3 protein: CASSSDRGYANYGYTF
CDR3 DNA: TGTGCCAGCAGCTCGGACAGGGGGTATGCTAACTATGGCTACACCTTC

V gene: TRBV12-3/TRBV12-4
clone size: .
J gene: TRBJ1-4
D gene: TRBD1
CDR3 protein: CASSLLRTGALFF
CDR3 DNA: TGTGCCAGCAGTCTCCTTCGGACAGGGGCGTTGTTTTTT